The 21 T cell receptor beta chains below were found in one sample sequenced in a study of blood T cell repertoires in COVID-19. The method was immunoSEQ multiplex PCR; TCRdb's version includes in-frame clones alone and lacks a portion of them. Among fewer than 500,000 clones listed, about 89% were seen once. Sequencing was performed on peripheral blood. The receptors originated from a woman in her twenties or thirties with acute or convalescent COVID-19.

This clone was recorded once. The chain joins TRBV11-2 to TRBJ2-5, with 10 bases that match TRBD2. Germline V lookup: CDR1 SGHAT, CDR2 FQNNGV. This CDR3 region has 16 residues. J gave up 8 bases and V 1 base, and 10 bases lay outside the gene matches. CDR3 coding DNA: TGTGCCAGCAGCTTAGTAAGCGGGGGGGCCGGTATAACCCAGTACTTC. Amino acid sequence: CASSLVSGGAGITQYF.

The chain couples TRBV2 to TRBJ2-4; tentative D call: TRBD1 (5 bases). CDR1 is SNHLY, CDR2 FYNNEI, per germline. Trimming took off 8 bases at V and 2 bases at J, with 13 bases between the two ends. The CDR3 sequence is 14 residues long. The DNA for the CDR3 is TGTGCCAGCGGGTCAGGGATCCCCAAAAACATTCAGTACTTC. This translates into CASGSGIPKNIQYF. Full variable domain (outside the CDR3, taken from reference TRBV2 and TRBJ2-4): EPEVTQTPSHQVTQMGQEVILRCVPISNHLYFYWYRQILGQKVEFLVSFYNNEISEKSEIFDDQFSVERPDGSNFTLKIRSTKLEDSAMYFCASGSGIPKNIQYFGAGTRLSVL.

The chain has TRBV6-1 and TRBJ2-2, with D unresolved. Per the germline V gene, CDR1 is MNHNS and CDR2 is SASEGT. V was clipped by 3 bases and J by 5 bases, with 22 bases between them. This CDR3 has 18 residues. In nucleotides, the CDR3 is TGTGCCAGCAGTGAGCTGGCGTGGGCTGGGCGACGTACCGGGGAGCTGTTTTTT. It yields the protein CASSELAWAGRRTGELFF.

CDR3 sequence reads: CASSQTGTPSYEQYF. The DNA of the CDR3 is TGCGCCAGCAGCCAAACCGGGACTCCCTCCTACGAGCAGTACTTC. V and J are TRBV5-1 and TRBJ2-7; maybe TRBD2 (6 bases). Germline V lookup: CDR1 SGHRS, CDR2 YFSETQ. The CDR3 has 15 amino acids. V was clipped by 4 bases and J by 0 bases, with 14 bases between them. The variable domain in full, with the rest retrieved from reference TRBV5-1 and TRBJ2-7, is KAGVTQTPRYLIKTRGQQVTLSCSPISGHRSVSWYQQTPGQGLQFLFEYFSETQRNKGNFPGRFSGRQFSNSRSEMNVSTLELGDSALYLCASSQTGTPSYEQYFGPGTRLTVT.

The V call is TRBV21-1, the J call TRBJ2-7; the table's D gene call, TRBD1, was not cross checked with the DNA. TRBV21-1 is a pseudogene locus. The CDR3 contains 14 residues. The CDR3 protein is CASSKAGDRVCQYF. The CDR3 DNA reads TGTGCCAGCAGCAAAGCAGGGGACAGGGTTTGTCAGTACTTC.

This chain uses TRBV5-1 with TRBJ2-2; D may be TRBD1 (5 bases). The germline V gene encodes CDR1 SGHRS and CDR2 YFSETQ. V shed 5 bases and J shed 3 bases, with 11 bases lying between them. There are 14 residues in the CDR3. CDR3 region: CASRLRVDTGELFF. CDR3 sequence (DNA): TGCGCCAGCAGACTCAGGGTCGACACCGGGGAGCTGTTTTTT.

This chain joins TRBV27 and TRBJ1-5; D is undetermined. The CDR3 length is 17 residues. Germline V gene data show CDR1 as MNHEY and CDR2 as SMNVEV (reference sequence). V dropped 5 bases and J dropped 5 bases, with 22 bases sitting between them. The CDR3, as DNA: TGTGCCAGCAGTCCCGTACCTTTTCGAGGGTGCGATCAGCCCCAGCATTTT. This gives the protein CASSPVPFRGCDQPQHF.

The gene calls are TRBV24-1 and TRBJ1-2; D not resolved. V was clipped by 2 bases and J by 7 bases, with 4 bases between them. The germline V gene encodes CDR1 KGHDR and CDR2 SFDVKD. The CDR3 consists of 11 residues. The CDR3 DNA reads as TGTGCCACCAGTGATTCCCGTGGCTACACCTTC. This translates into CATSDSRGYTF.

In DNA form, the CDR3 reads TGTGCCAGCAGTCGCATACAGGGTATCGATGAGCAGTTCTTC. Protein sequence: CASSRIQGIDEQFF. J is TRBJ2-1 and V is TRBV2; TRBD1 is a possible D gene (6 bases). Trimming stripped 5 bases from V and 8 bases from J, with 16 bases between. Germline V lookup: CDR1 SNHLY, CDR2 FYNNEI. The CDR3 runs to 14 residues.

V and J are TRBV19 and TRBJ1-1, with TRBD1 matching 9 bases. Germline values: CDR1 LNHDA, CDR2 SQIVND (reference sequence). V gave up 7 bases and J gave up 8 bases; unmatched junction bases: 17. The CDR3 totals 16 residues. CDR3 sequence (DNA): TGTGCCAGTATCCTGGACAGGGGCCCTGGGAGACCCGAAGCTTTCTTT. Amino acid sequence: CASILDRGPGRPEAFF.

This CDR3 reads CASSPSGGLSTDTQYF. CDR3 bases: TGCGCCAGCAGCCCTAGCGGGGGCCTTAGCACAGATACGCAGTATTTT. This sequence joins TRBV5-1 and TRBJ2-3; 10 bases match TRBD2. The CDR3 contains 16 residues. V lost 4 bases and J lost 0; bases outside the gene matches: 5. In germline, CDR1 is SGHRS, CDR2 YFSETQ.

The CDR3 sequence: CASKSGTGATEAFF. CDR3 nucleotide sequence: TGTGCCAGCAAAAGCGGTACAGGGGCCACTGAAGCTTTCTTT. The rearrangement links TRBV2 to TRBJ1-1; 7 bases map to TRBD1. The germline CDR1 and CDR2 sequences are SNHLY and FYNNEI. This CDR3 region has 14 residues. Germline trimming cut 7 bases from V and 4 bases from J; bases unmatched to any gene: 9.

This clone was detected only a few times. The rearrangement uses TRBV6-1 and TRBJ1-6; a weak D match, TRBD1 (6 bases). Germline V gene lookup returns CDR1 MNHNS and CDR2 SASEGT. The CDR3 spans 14 residues. With 0 bases removed from V and 10 bases from J, the gap between germline ends came to 10 bases. The DNA for the CDR3 is TGTGCCAGCAGTGAAGCCAGGGGCGGGTCACCCCTCCACTTT. Its protein is CASSEARGGSPLHF.

A remark on this clone: Other DNA sequences of this sample code for an identical CDR3. CDR3 in amino acids: CASSQAGETQYF. CDR3 bases: TGTGCCAGCAGCCAAGCGGGGGAGACCCAGTACTTC. The rearrangement joins TRBV3-1 (or the pseudogene TRBV3-2) to TRBJ2-5, with TRBD2 as a possible D gene (5 bases). This CDR3 is built from 12 residues. V was pared by 1 base and J by 5 bases, with 5 bases between. CDR1 and CDR2 (germline): LGHDT, YNNKEL (reference sequence).

The rearrangement joins TRBV6-5 to TRBJ1-4; D gene unclear. Between the trimmed V and J ends, which lost 0 bases and 9 bases, there was a span of 11 bases. The CDR3 is 14 residues long. Germline V gene sequence: CDR1 MNHEY, CDR2 SVGAGI. CDR3 nucleotides: TGTGCCAGCAGTTACTCGCGCGGTATGAAAAAACTGTTTTTT. Its protein product is CASSYSRGMKKLFF.

The chain links TRBV19 to TRBJ2-7; TRBD2 aligns across 10 bases. The V segment lost 5 bases and the J segment 2 bases; nucleotides outside the gene matches: 6. The CDR3 is 15 amino acids. The germline V gene encodes CDR1 LNHDA and CDR2 SQIVND (reference sequence). The CDR3 DNA sequence: TGTGCCAGTAGTCAAACTAGCGGGGAAACCTACGAGCAGTACTTC. Translating gives CASSQTSGETYEQYF.

This sequence joins TRBV4-2 and TRBJ2-5, with 12 bases matching TRBD2. J gave up 3 bases and V 0 bases, and 20 bases lay outside the gene matches. The CDR3 has 22 amino acids. Germline assignment: CDR1 LGHNA and CDR2 YNFKEQ. In nucleotides, the CDR3 is TGTGCCAGCAGCCAAGATAGTGTTTCGGCTAGCGGGGGGGGAAACTCAAAAGAGACCCAGTACTTC. This gives the protein CASSQDSVSASGGGNSKETQYF.

V usage is TRBV12-3 or TRBV12-4 and J usage is TRBJ1-1; D perhaps matches TRBD1 (6 bases). The V end lost 6 bases, the J end lost 8 bases, and 13 bases lay between the germline ends. The length of the CDR3 is 12 residues. DNA for the CDR3: TGTGCCAGCAGCTTGTCGACAGGAGAAGCTTTCTTT. It is translated as CASSLSTGEAFF.

The V and J genes are TRBV19 and TRBJ2-1, with TRBD2 matching over 12 bases. With 0 bases clipped from V and 4 bases from J, the junction kept 4 bases outside the gene matches. This CDR3 is built from 17 residues. Germline V gene data show CDR1 as LNHDA and CDR2 as SQIVND (reference sequence). This chain's CDR3 is CASSIDPSGGDYNEQFF. CDR3 bases: TGTGCCAGTAGTATAGATCCTAGCGGGGGGGATTACAATGAGCAGTTCTTC.

The chain carries TRBV30 and TRBJ2-1; D may be TRBD1 (5 bases). V lost 0 bases, J lost 6 bases, and 9 bases lay in between. This CDR3 comprises 13 residues. The germline CDR1 and CDR2 sequences are GTSNPN and SVGIG (reference sequence). The CDR3 nucleotides read TGTGCCTGGAGTGTGACCAGGGCCAATGAGCAGTTCTTC. Protein: CAWSVTRANEQFF.

Ten or more counts support this clone. The chain combines TRBV5-1 with TRBJ2-7; 8 bases are shared with TRBD2. The CDR3 contains 16 residues. The V gene's germline CDR1 is SGHRS and CDR2 YFSETQ. The junction had 9 bases not matched to a gene; V was cut back by 4 bases and J by 0 bases. CDR3 sequence reads: CASSPLGSGVSYEQYF. For the CDR3, the DNA is TGCGCCAGCAGCCCCCTAGGTAGCGGGGTCTCCTACGAGCAGTACTTC.